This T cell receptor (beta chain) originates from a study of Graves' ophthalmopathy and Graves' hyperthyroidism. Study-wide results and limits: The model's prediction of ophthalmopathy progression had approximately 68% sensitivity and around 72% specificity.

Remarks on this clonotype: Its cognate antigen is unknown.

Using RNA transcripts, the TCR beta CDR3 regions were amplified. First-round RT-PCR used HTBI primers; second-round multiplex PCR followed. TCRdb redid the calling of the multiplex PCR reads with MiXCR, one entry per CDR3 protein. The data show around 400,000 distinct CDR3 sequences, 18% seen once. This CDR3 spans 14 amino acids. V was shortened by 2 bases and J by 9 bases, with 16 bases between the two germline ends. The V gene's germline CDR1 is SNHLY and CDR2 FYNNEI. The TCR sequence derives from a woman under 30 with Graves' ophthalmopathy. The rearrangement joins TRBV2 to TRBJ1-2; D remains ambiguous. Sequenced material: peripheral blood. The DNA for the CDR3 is TGTGCCAGCAGTGAAATGATCGGAGTTCTTAGCTACACCTTC. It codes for CASSEMIGVLSYTF.